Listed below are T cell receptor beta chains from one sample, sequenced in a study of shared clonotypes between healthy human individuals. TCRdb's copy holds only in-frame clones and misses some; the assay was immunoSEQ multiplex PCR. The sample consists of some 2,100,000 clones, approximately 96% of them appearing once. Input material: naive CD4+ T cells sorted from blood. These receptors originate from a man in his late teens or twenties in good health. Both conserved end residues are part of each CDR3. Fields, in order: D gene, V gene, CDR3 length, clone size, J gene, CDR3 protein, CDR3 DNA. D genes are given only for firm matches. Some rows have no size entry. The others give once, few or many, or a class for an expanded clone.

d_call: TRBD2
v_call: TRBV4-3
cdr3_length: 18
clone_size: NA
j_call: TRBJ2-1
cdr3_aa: CASSQDQEREGRNNEQFF
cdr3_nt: TGCGCCAGCAGCCAAGATCAAGAACGGGAGGGCAGAAACAATGAGCAGTTCTTC

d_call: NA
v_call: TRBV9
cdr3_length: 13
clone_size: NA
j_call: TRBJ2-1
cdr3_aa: CASSVHAFNEQFF
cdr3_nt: TGTGCCAGCAGCGTACACGCATTCAATGAGCAGTTCTTC

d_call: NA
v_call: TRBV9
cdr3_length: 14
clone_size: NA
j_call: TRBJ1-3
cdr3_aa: CASSVETAGNTIYF
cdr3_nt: TGTGCCAGCAGCGTAGAAACAGCTGGAAACACCATATATTTT

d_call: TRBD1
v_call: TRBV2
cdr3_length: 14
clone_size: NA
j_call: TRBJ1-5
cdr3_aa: CASRKDRGDQPQHF
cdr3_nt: TGTGCCAGCAGAAAGGACAGGGGAGATCAGCCCCAGCATTTT

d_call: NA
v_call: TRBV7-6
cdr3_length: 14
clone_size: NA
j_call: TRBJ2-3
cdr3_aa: CASSRLGAADTQYF
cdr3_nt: TGTGCCAGCAGCCGCCTCGGAGCGGCAGATACGCAGTATTTT

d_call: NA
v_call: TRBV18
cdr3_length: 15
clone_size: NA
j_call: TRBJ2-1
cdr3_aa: CASSPQGTLKNEQFF
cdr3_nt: TGTGCCAGCTCACCACAAGGGACACTGAAAAATGAGCAGTTCTTC

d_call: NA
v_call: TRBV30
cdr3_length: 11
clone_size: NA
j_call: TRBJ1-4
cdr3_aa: CAWKGGEKLFF
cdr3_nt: TGTGCCTGGAAAGGTGGGGAAAAACTGTTTTTT

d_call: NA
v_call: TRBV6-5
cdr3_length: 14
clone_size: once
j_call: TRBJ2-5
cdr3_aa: CASSYREGSLSQYF
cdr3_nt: TGTGCCAGCAGTTATCGGGAAGGCAGTTTATCCCAGTACTTC

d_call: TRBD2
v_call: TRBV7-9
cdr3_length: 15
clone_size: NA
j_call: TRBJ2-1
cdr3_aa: CASGEAGGSYNEQFF
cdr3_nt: TGTGCCAGCGGCGAGGCGGGAGGCTCCTACAATGAGCAGTTCTTC

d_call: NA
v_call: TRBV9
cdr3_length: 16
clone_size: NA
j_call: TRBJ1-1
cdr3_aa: CASSVEAGWGSTEAFF
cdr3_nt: TGTGCCAGCAGCGTAGAGGCAGGGTGGGGTAGCACTGAAGCTTTCTTT

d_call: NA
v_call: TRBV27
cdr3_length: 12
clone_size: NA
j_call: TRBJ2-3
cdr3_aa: CASSLTGNTQYF
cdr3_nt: TGTGCCAGCAGTTTAACAGGGAATACGCAGTATTTT

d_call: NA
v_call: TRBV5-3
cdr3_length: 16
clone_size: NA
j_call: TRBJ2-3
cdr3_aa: CARSLEGLEATDTQYF
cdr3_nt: TGTGCCAGAAGCTTGGAGGGTTTAGAGGCCACAGATACGCAGTATTTT

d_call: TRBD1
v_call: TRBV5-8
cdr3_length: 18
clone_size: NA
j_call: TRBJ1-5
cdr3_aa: CASSFGGTGEPFNQPQHF
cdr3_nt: TGTGCCAGCAGCTTTGGTGGGACAGGGGAGCCCTTCAATCAGCCCCAGCATTTT

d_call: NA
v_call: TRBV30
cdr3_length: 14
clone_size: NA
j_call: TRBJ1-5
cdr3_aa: CAWSLTGYNQPQHF
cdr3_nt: TGTGCCTGGAGTTTAACAGGGTACAATCAGCCCCAGCATTTT

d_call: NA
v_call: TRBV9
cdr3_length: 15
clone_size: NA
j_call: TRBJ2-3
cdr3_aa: CASSPGGLGTDTQYF
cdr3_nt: TGTGCCAGCAGCCCTGGGGGGCTTGGCACAGATACGCAGTATTTT

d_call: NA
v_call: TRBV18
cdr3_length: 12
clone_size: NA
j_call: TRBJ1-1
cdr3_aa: CASSGANTEAFF
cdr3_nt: TGTGCCAGCTCGGGGGCCAACACTGAAGCTTTCTTT

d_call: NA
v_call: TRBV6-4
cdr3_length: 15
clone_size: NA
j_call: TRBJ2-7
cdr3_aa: CASSERQLIIYEQYF
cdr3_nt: TGTGCCAGCAGTGAGAGGCAGCTAATCATCTACGAGCAGTACTTC

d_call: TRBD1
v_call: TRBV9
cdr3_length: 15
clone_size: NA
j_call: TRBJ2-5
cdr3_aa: CASSPGGTGVETQYF
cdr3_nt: TGTGCCAGCAGCCCAGGAGGGACAGGGGTAGAGACCCAGTACTTC

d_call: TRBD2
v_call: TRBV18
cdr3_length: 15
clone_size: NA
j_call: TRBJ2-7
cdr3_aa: CASSPGTSGRSEQYF
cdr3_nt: TGTGCCAGCTCACCCGGGACTAGCGGGAGGAGTGAGCAGTACTTC

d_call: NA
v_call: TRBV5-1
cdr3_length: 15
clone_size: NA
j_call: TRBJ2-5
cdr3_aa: CASSPQSGARETQYF
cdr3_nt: TGCGCCAGCAGCCCCCAGTCCGGGGCTCGAGAGACCCAGTACTTC

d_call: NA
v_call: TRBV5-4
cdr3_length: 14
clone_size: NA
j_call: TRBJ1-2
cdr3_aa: CASQRGGSNYGYTF
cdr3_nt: TGTGCCAGCCAAAGGGGCGGTTCGAACTATGGCTACACCTTC

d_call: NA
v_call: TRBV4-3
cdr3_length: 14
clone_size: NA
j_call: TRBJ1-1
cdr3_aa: CASSQHGGRTEAFF
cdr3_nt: TGCGCCAGCAGCCAACACGGGGGAAGGACTGAAGCTTTCTTT

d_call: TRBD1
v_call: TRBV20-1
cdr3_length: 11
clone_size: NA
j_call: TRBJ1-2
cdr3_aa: CSAIQGGGYTF
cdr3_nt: TGCAGTGCTATACAGGGGGGCGGCTACACCTTC

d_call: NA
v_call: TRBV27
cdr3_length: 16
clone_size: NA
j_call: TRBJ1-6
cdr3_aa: CASNPETRFVGSPLHF
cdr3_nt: TGTGCCAGCAACCCTGAGACACGGTTTGTTGGTTCACCCCTCCACTTT

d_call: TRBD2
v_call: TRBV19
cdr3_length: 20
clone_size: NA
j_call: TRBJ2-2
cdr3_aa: CASSTPPFLAGERDTGELFF
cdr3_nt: TGTGCCAGTAGTACCCCCCCTTTCCTAGCGGGAGAGAGGGACACCGGGGAGCTGTTTTTT

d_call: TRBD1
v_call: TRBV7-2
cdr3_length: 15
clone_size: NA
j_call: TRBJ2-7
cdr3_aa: CASSSAGTGLYEQYF
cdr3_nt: TGTGCCAGCAGCTCGGCCGGGACAGGATTATACGAGCAGTACTTC